This T cell receptor (beta chain) was identified in a study of Ad26.COV2.S vaccination and SARS-CoV-2 variants (dated by TCRdb to the early 2020s). Describing the broader study: Vaccine-arm donors were drawn from COV1001, a multicentre, randomized, double-blind, placebo-controlled phase I-IIa trial of Ad26.COV2.S in healthy adults. A total of approximately 30 samples were included in the TCR-sequenced set, comprising some 20 Ad26.COV2.S vaccine recipients, 5 placebo recipients and 8 SARS-CoV-2 convalescent individuals. Participants in the trial were split at random into five groups of five each, receiving low-dose or high-dose Ad26.COV2.S once or twice, or else placebo on both occasions. TCRbeta repertoire sequencing was used to assess the specificity and breadth of SARS-CoV-2-reactive T cell receptors after Ad26.COV2.S vaccination. Blinding of investigators to trial group allocation was maintained during experiments and outcome assessment. Ad26.COV2.S was administered intramuscularly at a dose of 5x10^10 or 1x10^11 viral particles, either as one shot or as two shots given 56 days apart.

Taken with the paper, the label for treatment or condition translates to: 15 to 20 received Ad26.COV2.S at low or high dose, single or two shots; 5 received placebo; per-sample allocation not given. For vaccine and placebo recipients, repertoires were sequenced using samples collected on day 63 after the first injection. Between 29 July and 7 August 2020, Cohort 1b enrolled about 27 adults aged 18-55 years at one site in Boston, USA. Ad26.COV2.S consisted of a replication-incompetent adenovirus type 26 vector by which a prefusion-stabilized SARS-CoV-2 spike protein from the original Wuhan strain was expressed. The immunoSEQ Assay was used to sequence TCRbeta CDR3 regions. After extraction, genomic DNA underwent amplification by bias-controlled multiplex PCR, followed by high-throughput sequencing. Turning to the authors' computational methods: To quantify the absolute abundance of every unique TCRbeta CDR3 region, sequences were collapsed and filtered. T cell fraction was estimated by normalizing TCRbeta template counts to usable DNA, which was measured by amplifying reference genes present in all nucleated cells. Repertoire TCRs were annotated as SARS-CoV-2-specific when V gene, CDR3 amino acid sequence and J gene were exactly matched to a known reactive TCR set. The reference SARS-CoV-2 TCR set came from MIRA and was filtered for enrichment in COVID-19-positive ImmuneCODE repertoires, removing public or cross-reactive TCRs. Using the MIRA antigens, annotated TCRs were further analysed by specific ORF or by position within an ORF. Depth was the summed frequency of annotated unique rearrangements, while breadth was defined as annotated unique rearrangements over total unique productive rearrangements. Two-sided Wilcoxon rank-sum tests were used to compare TCR breadth between groups. TCRdb obtained this table from immuneACCESS and retained in-frame rearrangements with V and J assigned. These tables miss some clones; where compared with another copy, unresolved V genes account for less than half of the shortfall, and the remainder is unexplained. V and J calls plus clone size are reproduced from that table; the DNA served to infer D and trimming. For this sample the table gives some 390,000 clones, of which about 88% were detected only once. Jointly, the top ten make up around 3.4% of the sample.

About this clone itself: The antigen it binds to is not known. No base qualities exist here, and no much larger clone lies one base off it.

What the work shows at the level of the full study, not this receptor alone: Higher spike-specific TCR breadth was observed in Ad26.COV2.S recipients than in placebo recipients (P = 0.0014). Comparable non-spike TCR breadth was observed between vaccine and placebo recipients, consistent with only spike being contained in the vaccine. After vaccination, spike-specific CD8+ and CD4+ T cell responses were reported to show substantial breadth. The study was not powered to compare responses between vaccine doses or regimens. According to the authors, total T cell responses may have been underestimated by the TCR breadth and depth analyses.

The sequence was obtained from a person between 18 and 65 years old who received the Ad26.COV2.S COVID-19 vaccine or a placebo. This specimen consisted of peripheral blood, obtained in a trial of Ad26.COV2.S vaccine versus placebo.

The CDR3 protein is CASIRDGGSGSGNTIYF. The nucleotide sequence is given as TGTGCCAGCATCCGAGACGGCGGGTCAGGCTCTGGAAACACCATATATTTT. The rearranged chain carries TRBV2 and TRBJ1-3; no D segment can be confidently identified. From the germline V gene, CDR1 is SNHLY and CDR2 is FYNNEI. V drops 7 bases and J drops 0 bases, leaving 19 bases in between. The CDR3 goes from the cysteine to the phenylalanine over 17 residues. The retained sequence is limited to the CDR3, 51 bases, with the frame set at the first base.